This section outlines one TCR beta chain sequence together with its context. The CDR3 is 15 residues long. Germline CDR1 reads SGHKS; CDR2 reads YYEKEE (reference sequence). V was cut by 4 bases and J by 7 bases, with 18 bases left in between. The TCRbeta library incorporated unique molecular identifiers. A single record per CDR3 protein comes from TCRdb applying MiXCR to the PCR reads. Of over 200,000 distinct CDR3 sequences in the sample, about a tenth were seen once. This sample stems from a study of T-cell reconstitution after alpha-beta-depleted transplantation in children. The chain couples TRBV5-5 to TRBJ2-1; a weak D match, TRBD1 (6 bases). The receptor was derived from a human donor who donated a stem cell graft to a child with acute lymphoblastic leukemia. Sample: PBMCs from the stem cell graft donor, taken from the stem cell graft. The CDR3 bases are TGTGCCAGCAGCCTCACAGGGACACGAAGGAATGAGCAGTTCTTC. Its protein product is CASSLTGTRRNEQFF.